These 21 T cell receptor beta chains share one sample of origin, sequenced in a study of CD8+ T cells in alopecia areata. Specified treatment: oral pan-JAK inhibitor, 5-10 mg twice daily. RNA extraction and reverse transcription yielded cDNA as sequencing template. Assay used: immunoSEQ multiplex PCR; TCRdb lists only in-frame clones, some missing. The data contain approximately 170,000 clones, 45% to 75% of them seen just once; the ten biggest clones take up approximately 0.7%. Sequences were derived from CD4+ T cells sorted from blood, sampled at week 4, from a patient treated with tofacitinib. These receptors were collected from a human donor with alopecia areata.

The rearrangement links TRBV11-2 to TRBJ2-5; no reliable D call. The V and J ends lost 3 bases and 5 bases respectively, with 10 bases between them. The CDR3 runs 13 residues. Per germline, CDR1 SGHAT and CDR2 FQNNGV. The CDR3 is CASSLSRWETQYF. CDR3 nucleotides: TGTGCCAGCAGCTTGTCCCGGTGGGAGACCCAGTACTTC.

The V and J genes are TRBV29-1 and TRBJ2-1; D possibly corresponds to TRBD2 (6 bases). The CDR3 extends over 12 amino acids. The germline gives CDR1 SQVTM, CDR2 ANQGSEA. CDR3 in amino acids: CCGASSYNEQFF. Here the CDR3 DNA reads TGCTGCGGGGCAAGCTCCTACAATGAGCAGTTCTTC.

This clone was recorded only once. The chain has TRBV4-1 and TRBJ1-2; D call uncertain. V shed 1 base and J shed 7 bases, with 4 bases lying between them. The CDR3 consists of 11 residues. CDR1 and CDR2 from the germline V gene are MGHRA and YSYEKL. CDR3 amino acids: CASSQGSGYTF. In DNA, the CDR3 is TGCGCCAGCAGCCAAGGCAGTGGCTACACCTTC.

This rearrangement joins TRBV7-9 to TRBJ2-3; a possible D gene is TRBD2 (5 bases). Trimming removed 5 bases from V and 0 bases from J, with 15 bases in between. Germline V CDR1 and CDR2: SEHNR, FQNEAQ (reference sequence). This CDR3 contains 16 residues. The CDR3 sequence is CASSPRGSPSTDTQYF. The CDR3 nucleotides are TGTGCCAGCAGCCCCCGCGGGTCCCCCAGCACAGATACGCAGTATTTT.

The chain joins TRBV6-6 to TRBJ2-5, with D possibly being TRBD1 (5 bases). Germline CDR1 is MNHNY and CDR2 is SVGAGI (reference sequence). The CDR3 totals 15 residues. Between the trimmed V and J ends, which lost 0 bases and 5 bases, there was a span of 13 bases. CDR3 sequence: CASSYSIGAGETQYF. DNA of the CDR3: TGTGCCAGCAGTTACTCGATTGGGGCCGGGGAGACCCAGTACTTC.

This clone came up a few times. The V call is TRBV5-6, the J call TRBJ1-2; 9 nucleotides match TRBD1. The ends lost 4 bases at V and 5 bases at J; junction bases unmatched: 6. The CDR3 is made up of 14 amino acids. In germline, CDR1 is SGHDT, CDR2 YYEEEE. CDR3 nucleotides: TGTGCCAGCAGCCTTTCCGGGACAGGGTATGGCTACACCTTC. It specifies CASSLSGTGYGYTF. Together with reference TRBV5-6 and TRBJ1-2, the CDR3 gives the full variable domain: DAGVTQSPTHLIKTRGQQVTLRCSPKSGHDTVSWYQQALGQGPQFIFQYYEEEERQRGNFPDRFSGHQFPNYSSELNVNALLLGDSALYLCASSLSGTGYGYTFGSGTRLTVV.

V gene TRBV5-1 combines with J gene TRBJ2-7, with unresolved D. This CDR3 has 14 residues. Germline assignment: CDR1 SGHRS and CDR2 YFSETQ. V shed 1 base and J shed 5 bases, with 13 bases lying between them. The CDR3 nucleotides are TGCGCCAGCAGCTTGACCCGGACCGCCCACGAGCAGTACTTC. Its protein is CASSLTRTAHEQYF.

The rearrangement joins TRBV6-5 to TRBJ1-1; no clear D gene. CDR1 is MNHEY and CDR2 is SVGAGI in the germline V gene. V was pared by 5 bases and J by 4 bases, with 11 bases between. This CDR3 region has 13 residues. CDR3: CASSILRTTEAFF. CDR3 sequence (DNA): TGTGCCAGCAGTATACTCCGAACCACTGAAGCTTTCTTT.

The CDR3: CASSSGLAGNEQYF. The CDR3 coding sequence is TGTGCCAGCAGTTCGGGACTAGCGGGAAACGAGCAGTACTTC. The chain is built from TRBV27 and TRBJ2-7; 13 bases align to TRBD2. This CDR3 is built from 14 residues. The germline CDR1 and CDR2 sequences are MNHEY and SMNVEV (reference sequence). The junction had 2 bases not matched to a gene; V was cut back by 4 bases and J by 5 bases.

This clone was seen more than once but under ten times. The V and J genes are TRBV5-4 and TRBJ2-5, with D uncertain. CDR3 size: 13 residues. Germline loops: CDR1 SGHNT, CDR2 YYREEE (reference sequence). The germline V and J ends were trimmed by 0 bases and 7 bases, with 10 bases remaining between them. The CDR3 coding sequence is TGTGCCAGCAGCTTGGACCCACCTGGGACCCAGTACTTC. This encodes CASSLDPPGTQYF.

This clone was picked up a small number of times. The genes are TRBV27 and TRBJ2-1; 9 positions agree with TRBD2. V lost 4 bases and J lost 6; bases outside the gene matches: 13. This CDR3 contains 17 residues. Germline V gene data show CDR1 as MNHEY and CDR2 as SMNVEV (reference sequence). CDR3 in amino acids: CASSSPFLAGLGNEQFF. In nucleotides, the CDR3 is TGTGCCAGCAGTTCACCCTTCCTAGCGGGGCTTGGCAATGAGCAGTTCTTC.

This clone was observed a few times. The V gene is TRBV7-2, the J gene TRBJ2-5; D call uncertain. CDR1 is SGHTA, CDR2 FQGNSA, per germline. Trimming shortened V by 11 bases and J by 2 bases, and 18 bases separated the two germline ends. The CDR3 runs to 14 residues. Here the CDR3 DNA reads TGTGCCTCGTCGCTTTTTAGCCCACAAGAGACCCAGTACTTC. Translated: CASSLFSPQETQYF. The full variable domain, its missing parts supplied by reference TRBV7-2 and TRBJ2-5, is GAGVSQSPSNKVTEKGKDVELRCDPISGHTALYWYRQSLGQGLEFLIYFQGNSAPDKSGLPSDRFSAERTGGSVSTLTIQRTQQEDSAVYLCASSLFSPQETQYFGPGTRLLVL.

The rearrangement links TRBV9 to TRBJ2-1, with 7 bases lining up with TRBD2. The CDR3 runs 16 residues. The germline gives CDR1 SGDLS, CDR2 YYNGEE. The V and J ends lost 2 bases and 9 bases, in that order; junction bases with no gene match: 14. In DNA, the CDR3 is TGTGCCAGCAGCGTCGGGGGGACTCCCGTAGTTGGTGAGCAGTTCTTC. It codes for CASSVGGTPVVGEQFF.

The chain joins TRBV30 to TRBJ1-2; D call uncertain. CDR3 size: 15 residues. Trimming removed 0 bases from V and 0 bases from J, with 11 bases in between. From germline, CDR1 is GTSNPN and CDR2 SVGIG (reference sequence). The CDR3 is CAWSVPLATNYGYTF. The CDR3 DNA is TGTGCCTGGAGTGTTCCTCTCGCCACTAACTATGGCTACACCTTC. The whole variable domain, filled in from reference TRBV30 and TRBJ1-2, reads SQTIHQWPATLVQPVGSPLSLECTVEGTSNPNLYWYRQAAGRGLQLLFYSVGIGQISSEVPQNLSASRPQDRQFILSSKKLLLSDSGFYLCAWSVPLATNYGYTFGSGTRLTVV.

By its share, this clone is medium-sized. In DNA form, the CDR3 reads TGTGCCAGCAGCGGTCCGGGCGGGGGAAACATTCAGTACTTC. As protein: CASSGPGGGNIQYF. The chain uses TRBV9 and TRBJ2-4; 7 bases line up with TRBD2. After removal of 3 bases from V and 6 bases from J, the junction contained 6 bases not matched to a gene. Germline CDR1 reads SGDLS; CDR2 reads YYNGEE. This CDR3 spans 14 amino acids.

V usage is TRBV4-2 and J usage is TRBJ2-5; 7 bases are shared with TRBD1. From germline, CDR1 is LGHNA and CDR2 YNFKEQ. V lost 4 bases and J lost 5; bases outside the gene matches: 13. This CDR3 spans 16 amino acids. CDR3 sequence reads: CASSPLAGGRGETQYF. CDR3 DNA: TGTGCCAGCAGCCCGTTAGCAGGGGGTCGCGGGGAGACCCAGTACTTC.

This clone was observed a few times. The chain combines TRBV28 with TRBJ2-2, with a tentative D call TRBD1 (5 bases). In germline, CDR1 is MDHEN, CDR2 SYDVKM. The CDR3 spans 14 residues. Trimming shortened V by 6 bases and J by 2 bases, and 10 bases separated the two germline ends. The CDR3 sequence is CASRSQGNTGELFF. The CDR3, as DNA: TGTGCCAGCAGATCGCAGGGAAACACCGGGGAGCTGTTTTTT.

CDR3 sequence reads: CSVGDRVSNTGELFF. DNA for the CDR3: TGCAGCGTTGGGGACAGGGTGTCGAACACCGGGGAGCTGTTTTTT. V and J are TRBV29-1 and TRBJ2-2; 9 bases match TRBD1. Germline lookup yields CDR1 SQVTM and CDR2 ANQGSEA. This CDR3 contains 15 residues. V was pared by 4 bases and J by 0 bases, with 3 bases of the junction left unmatched.

The chain employs TRBV30 and TRBJ1-2; 7 bases are a match to TRBD1. This CDR3 contains 14 residues. CDR1 and CDR2 (germline): GTSNPN, SVGIG (reference sequence). V was pared by 4 bases and J by 3 bases, with 8 bases of the junction left unmatched. The CDR3, as DNA: TGTGCCTGGACCAGACAGGGTGGAGACTATGGCTACACCTTC. It is translated as CAWTRQGGDYGYTF. The variable domain in full, with the rest retrieved from reference TRBV30 and TRBJ1-2, is SQTIHQWPATLVQPVGSPLSLECTVEGTSNPNLYWYRQAAGRGLQLLFYSVGIGQISSEVPQNLSASRPQDRQFILSSKKLLLSDSGFYLCAWTRQGGDYGYTFGSGTRLTVV.

The rearrangement links TRBV25-1 to TRBJ2-7; 8 bases align to TRBD1. Germline V gene lookup returns CDR1 MGHDK and CDR2 SYGVNS. V shed 5 bases and J 2 bases; nucleotides not matched to a gene: 5. The CDR3 is 14 residues long. In DNA form, the CDR3 reads TGTGCCAGCAGTAGTCAGACAGGGGCCTACGAGCAGTACTTC. Its protein is CASSSQTGAYEQYF.

This clone was seen a single time. The chain joins TRBV7-8 to TRBJ2-5, with D possibly matching TRBD2 (5 bases). V was cut by 3 bases and J by 0 bases, with 8 bases left in between. The CDR3 consists of 14 residues. Germline V gene data show CDR1 as SGHVS and CDR2 as FQNEAQ. CDR3 DNA sequence: TGTGCCAGCAGCTTCGTGGACTACCAAGAGACCCAGTACTTC. Protein product: CASSFVDYQETQYF. Together with reference TRBV7-8 and TRBJ2-5, the CDR3 gives the full variable domain: GAGVSQSPRYKVAKRGQDVALRCDPISGHVSLFWYQQALGQGPEFLTYFQNEAQLDKSGLPSDRFFAERPEGSVSTLKIQRTQQEDSAVYLCASSFVDYQETQYFGPGTRLLVL.